The 2 T cell receptor beta chains presented below share a single source sample, sequenced in a study of Ad26.COV2.S vaccination and SARS-CoV-2 variants. Only in-frame clones appear in the TCRdb table, and some are missing; sequencing was by immunoSEQ multiplex PCR. The sample consists of about 350,000 clones, 88% of them appearing once. Treatment denoted: 15 to 20 received Ad26.COV2.S at low or high dose, single or two shots; about 5 received placebo; per-sample allocation not given. The samples were gathered on day 63 after the first injection of vaccine or placebo. The sequences come from peripheral blood, collected in a trial of Ad26.COV2.S vaccine versus placebo. The receptors were sampled from a person between 18 and 65 years old who received the Ad26.COV2.S COVID-19 vaccine or a placebo.

The genes are TRBV13 and TRBJ1-2, with D uncertain. The CDR3 extends over 13 amino acids. V lost 5 bases to trimming and J lost 4 bases, with 11 bases between them. Germline lookup yields CDR1 PRHDT and CDR2 FYEKMQ (reference sequence). CDR3 residues: CASSALNSYGYTF. CDR3 nucleotides: TGTGCCAGCAGCGCCTTGAATTCCTATGGCTACACCTTC.

J is TRBJ2-1 and V is TRBV6-5; 10 bases line up with TRBD2. The CDR3 is 16 amino acids. CDR1 is MNHEY, CDR2 SVGAGI, per germline. With V trimmed by 2 bases and J by 5 bases, 6 bases remained unmatched. The CDR3 region is CASSYGSSGRDNEQFF. CDR3 bases: TGTGCCAGCAGTTACGGATCCAGCGGGAGGGACAATGAGCAGTTCTTC.